Shown below are 24 T cell receptor beta chains from a single sample sequenced in a study of T cell changes during pregnancy in multiple sclerosis. Assay used: immunoSEQ multiplex PCR; TCRdb lists only in-frame clones, some missing. Of around 75,000 clones in the sample, about 91% were seen once. This material consisted of CD4+ T cells from peripheral blood mononuclear cells, taken in the third trimester of pregnancy. All receptors derive from a female donor in good health, enrolled as a control in a pregnancy study.

V and J are TRBV4-1 and TRBJ2-5; 8 nucleotides line up with TRBD1. In germline, CDR1 is MGHRA, CDR2 YSYEKL. The V segment lost 0 bases and the J segment 4 bases; nucleotides outside the gene matches: 7. The CDR3 is made up of 16 amino acids. CDR3 residues: CASSQDPGGALETQYF. The CDR3 nucleotides read TGCGCCAGCAGCCAAGATCCAGGGGGCGCCTTAGAGACCCAGTACTTC.

The chain links TRBV30 to TRBJ2-5; 9 bases match TRBD2. CDR1 and CDR2 (germline): GTSNPN, SVGIG (reference sequence). The CDR3 length is 14 residues. V lost 0 bases to trimming and J lost 5 bases; unmatched junction nucleotides: 4. The CDR3 loop reads CAWSVGLAGETQYF. The DNA for the CDR3 is TGTGCCTGGAGTGTAGGGCTAGCGGGGGAGACCCAGTACTTC.

The chain couples TRBV7-2 to TRBJ2-3; possibly TRBD2 for D (6 bases). This CDR3 is 15 amino acids long. Trimming stripped 0 bases from V and 2 bases from J, with 9 bases between. Germline CDR1 and CDR2: SGHTA and FQGNSA. CDR3 sequence (DNA): TGTGCCAGCAGCTTAGCTAGGACTATCACAGATACGCAGTATTTT. It yields the protein CASSLARTITDTQYF.

The rearrangement links TRBV7-2 to TRBJ2-1; TRBD2 might be the D (6 bases). Per the germline V gene, CDR1 is SGHTA and CDR2 is FQGNSA. The V gene lost 5 bases and the J gene lost 2 bases, with 16 bases spanning the gap. The CDR3 has 16 amino acids. CDR3 residues: CASSANLARTYNEQFF. As DNA, the CDR3 is TGTGCCAGCAGCGCGAACCTAGCGAGAACCTACAATGAGCAGTTCTTC.

This clone was detected only once. This rearrangement joins TRBV5-6 to TRBJ1-2, with D tentatively TRBD1 (6 bases). Trimming cost V 4 bases and J 3 bases, with 19 bases left between them. The germline V gene encodes CDR1 SGHDT and CDR2 YYEEEE. This CDR3 contains 16 residues. CDR3 DNA: TGTGCCAGCAGCCCCGACTTGGGGGCCGAGGACTATGGCTACACCTTC. Amino acid sequence: CASSPDLGAEDYGYTF.

CDR3 residues: CASSLASGGFNEQFF. The DNA of the CDR3 is TGCGCCAGCAGCTTGGCTAGCGGGGGCTTTAATGAGCAGTTCTTC. The gene calls are TRBV5-1 and TRBJ2-1, with 10 bases fitting TRBD2. The CDR3 runs 15 residues. Trimming removed 0 bases from V and 7 bases from J; junction bases left unmatched: 4. CDR1 and CDR2 (germline): SGHRS, YFSETQ.

This sequence joins TRBV21-1 and TRBJ2-7; the table gives TRBD2 as D, unverified against the DNA. TRBV21-1 is marked as a pseudogene. This CDR3 spans 17 amino acids. The CDR3 DNA reads TGTGCCAGCAGCGAACGCGGGACTCCTAAAGACTCCTACGAGCAGTACTTC. This codes for CASSERGTPKDSYEQYF.

This sequence joins TRBV4-1 and TRBJ1-1; 7 bases line up with TRBD1. The CDR3 contains 15 residues. Trimming removed 1 base from V and 5 bases from J; junction bases left unmatched: 7. The germline gives CDR1 MGHRA, CDR2 YSYEKL. Here the CDR3 reads CASSQGDRVRTEAFF. The CDR3 DNA follows: TGCGCCAGCAGCCAAGGGGACAGAGTCCGGACTGAAGCTTTCTTT.

The V and J genes are TRBV5-1 and TRBJ2-5; the match to TRBD2 covers 8 bases. Germline V lookup: CDR1 SGHRS, CDR2 YFSETQ. The CDR3 totals 14 residues. The V gene end was trimmed by 1 base and the J gene end by 2 bases; junction bases not matched to a gene: 1. CDR3 sequence: CASSLIAGQETQYF. The CDR3 DNA follows: TGCGCCAGCAGCTTGATAGCGGGACAAGAGACCCAGTACTTC.

The chain recombines TRBV7-8 with TRBJ2-3; 7 bases are a match to TRBD1. V shed 5 bases and J 6 bases; nucleotides not matched to a gene: 11. This CDR3 spans 15 amino acids. Per germline, CDR1 SGHVS and CDR2 FQNEAQ. The chain's CDR3 is CASSMDRRGSDTQYF. The CDR3 nucleotides read TGTGCCAGCAGCATGGACAGGCGCGGTTCTGATACGCAGTATTTT.

This rearrangement joins TRBV7-8 to TRBJ1-1; TRBD1 matches at 7 bases. V was clipped by 5 bases and J by 2 bases; unmatched bases: 5. This CDR3 is 14 amino acids long. The V gene's germline CDR1 is SGHVS and CDR2 FQNEAQ. This CDR3 is CASSRGQVNTEAFF. CDR3 bases: TGTGCCAGCAGCCGCGGACAGGTAAACACTGAAGCTTTCTTT.

In the case of this clone: Germline is not matched at one junction end, which may reflect a read error. The identical CDR3 is also encoded by other nucleotide sequences in the sample. The J gene is TRBJ2-7, the V gene TRBV6-5; maybe TRBD1 (6 bases). The CDR3 has 14 amino acids. CDR1 is MNHEY and CDR2 is SVGAGI in the germline V gene. As DNA, the CDR3 is TGTGCCAGCAGCTACTCACAGGGTTCCTACGAGCAGTACTTC. It yields the protein CASSYSQGSYEQYF.

This clone was seen more than once but under ten times. The chain combines TRBV12-5 with TRBJ2-2, with TRBD2 identical over 8 bases. Per the germline V gene, CDR1 is LGHNT and CDR2 is FRNRAP. V was clipped by 4 bases and J by 1 base; unmatched bases: 2. This CDR3 comprises 15 residues. The CDR3 loop is CASGSGTRNTGELFF. The DNA of the CDR3 is TGTGCTAGTGGTTCGGGGACTAGGAACACCGGGGAGCTGTTTTTT.

The chain couples TRBV25-1 to TRBJ2-1, with D possibly TRBD2 on 5 matching bases. Germline V gene sequence: CDR1 MGHDK, CDR2 SYGVNS. Trimming removed 10 bases from V and 3 bases from J, with 19 bases in between. This CDR3 has 15 residues. In DNA form, the CDR3 reads TGTGCCACCTCCGGTCCGGGAAGATACTACAATGAGCAGTTCTTC. Its protein is CATSGPGRYYNEQFF.

CDR3 in amino acids: CASSRMTTGELFF. The DNA for the CDR3 is TGTGCCAGCAGCCGTATGACTACCGGGGAGCTGTTTTTT. The V call is TRBV6-1, the J call TRBJ2-2, with D unclear. This CDR3 comprises 13 residues. Trimming shortened V by 6 bases and J by 5 bases, and 10 bases separated the two germline ends. Germline V gives CDR1 MNHNS, CDR2 SASEGT.

The chain employs TRBV30 and TRBJ1-6; 7 bases align to TRBD1. V lost 2 bases to trimming and J lost 1 base; unmatched junction nucleotides: 5. Germline values: CDR1 GTSNPN, CDR2 SVGIG (reference sequence). The CDR3 loop spans 16 amino acids. The CDR3 nucleotides read TGTGCCTGGAGTAATACAGGGGTATCCTATAATTCACCCCTCCACTTT. Translated, it gives CAWSNTGVSYNSPLHF. The full variable domain, completed using reference TRBV30 and TRBJ1-6, is SQTIHQWPATLVQPVGSPLSLECTVEGTSNPNLYWYRQAAGRGLQLLFYSVGIGQISSEVPQNLSASRPQDRQFILSSKKLLLSDSGFYLCAWSNTGVSYNSPLHFGNGTRLTVT.

V and J are TRBV5-1 and TRBJ2-7, with 10 bases that match TRBD1. Looked up from germline, CDR1 is SGHRS and CDR2 is YFSETQ. This CDR3 is 14 amino acids long. The junction had 4 bases not matched to a gene; V was cut back by 5 bases and J by 2 bases. This CDR3 reads CASSSGTGAYEQYF. DNA of the CDR3: TGCGCCAGCAGTTCCGGGACAGGGGCCTACGAGCAGTACTTC.

The CDR3 DNA follows: TGTGCCAGTAGTATAGAGGGGCTAGCGGGGGGCCCAGATACGCAGTATTTT. Protein sequence: CASSIEGLAGGPDTQYF. The chain couples TRBV19 to TRBJ2-3; 11 bases are shared with TRBD2. Trimming took 0 bases from V and 4 from J; bases not matched to a gene: 6. Germline V lookup: CDR1 LNHDA, CDR2 SQIVND (reference sequence). The CDR3 has 17 residues. Full variable domain (missing parts from reference TRBV19 and TRBJ2-3): DGGITQSPKYLFRKEGQNVTLSCEQNLNHDAMYWYRQDPGQGLRLIYYSQIVNDFQKGDIAEGYSVSREKKESFPLTVTSAQKNPTAFYLCASSIEGLAGGPDTQYFGPGTRLTVL.

This rearrangement joins TRBV19 to TRBJ1-1, with 8 nucleotides matching TRBD1. CDR1 LNHDA and CDR2 SQIVND come from the germline V gene (reference sequence). The length of the CDR3 is 14 residues. V lost 8 bases, J lost 1 base, and 6 bases stayed unmatched. The CDR3 region has the DNA TGTGCCAGTTTGGACAGGGCGTCGAACACTGAAGCTTTCTTT. Encoded protein: CASLDRASNTEAFF.

This chain connects TRBV9 to TRBJ2-3, with 11 bases aligning to TRBD2. After removal of 3 bases from V and 2 bases from J, the junction contained 5 bases not matched to a gene. CDR3 length equals 16 residues. Germline-derived CDR1 and CDR2 are SGDLS and YYNGEE. CDR3 protein: CASSATSGAYTDTQYF. The CDR3 DNA reads TGTGCCAGCAGCGCGACTAGCGGGGCATACACAGATACGCAGTATTTT.

This chain links TRBV30 with TRBJ1-2, with 10 bases that match TRBD1. Germline V lookup: CDR1 GTSNPN, CDR2 SVGIG (reference sequence). The CDR3 covers 13 residues. V gave up 3 bases and J gave up 7 bases; unmatched junction bases: 5. The CDR3 DNA is TGTGCCTGGAGCCAAGACAGGGGGCTTGGCTACACCTTC. This translates into CAWSQDRGLGYTF.

This clone was found once. V is TRBV5-1 and J is TRBJ1-2; 8 bases match TRBD1. The length of the CDR3 is 16 residues. V lost 0 bases and J lost 1; bases outside the gene matches: 5. Looked up from germline, CDR1 is SGHRS and CDR2 is YFSETQ. As DNA, the CDR3 is TGCGCCAGCAGCTTGGAGACAGGGGTTAATAACTATGGCTACACCTTC. Translation: CASSLETGVNNYGYTF. The complete variable domain, with remaining parts taken from reference TRBV5-1 and TRBJ1-2, reads KAGVTQTPRYLIKTRGQQVTLSCSPISGHRSVSWYQQTPGQGLQFLFEYFSETQRNKGNFPGRFSGRQFSNSRSEMNVSTLELGDSALYLCASSLETGVNNYGYTFGSGTRLTVV.

The V and J genes are TRBV14 and TRBJ1-2; D possibly corresponds to TRBD1 (6 bases). Per the germline V gene, CDR1 is SGHDN and CDR2 is FVKESK. The CDR3 covers 15 residues. Trimming left V 1 base short and J 8 bases short, with 17 bases between. Written as DNA, the CDR3 is TGTGCCAGCAGCCAAGTGGCAGGGGCGGTGTTGGGCTACACCTTC. Its protein is CASSQVAGAVLGYTF.

The V and J genes are TRBV25-1 and TRBJ1-1; D call uncertain. V lost 4 bases, J lost 2 bases, and 11 bases lay in between. Germline V gene lookup returns CDR1 MGHDK and CDR2 SYGVNS. The CDR3 runs 14 residues. Here the CDR3 DNA reads TGTGCCAGCAGTGCGTATGAGTTAAACACTGAAGCTTTCTTT. Residues: CASSAYELNTEAFF.